This entry lists 30 T cell receptor beta chains sequenced from one sample in a study of graft-versus-host responses after intestinal transplantation. Repertoires were generated with immunoSEQ multiplex PCR, while TCRdb's copy carries only in-frame clones and drops some. The sample shows some 90,000 clones, about 90% of them seen only once. Their specific antigens are unknown. The sample was unstimulated CD8+ T cells sorted from spleen or lymph node cells, taken before intestinal transplant. The origin of the receptors is a human donor who received an intestinal transplant.

This clone came up a few times. The chain employs TRBV10-2 and TRBJ2-7; D may be TRBD1 or TRBD2 (6 bases each). The length of the CDR3 is 14 residues. Germline-derived CDR1 and CDR2 are WSHSY and SAAADI. Trimming took 4 bases from V and 1 from J, leaving 11 bases between them. The chain's CDR3 is CASSGRGNSYEQYF. The CDR3 DNA sequence: TGCGCCAGCAGTGGGAGGGGGAATTCCTACGAGCAGTACTTC.

The CDR3 region has the DNA TGTGCCAGCAGCGCGGGGGCTATTGGAAACACCATATATTTT. It codes for CASSAGAIGNTIYF. This chain connects TRBV5-6 to TRBJ1-3, with a possible D match to TRBD1 (6 bases). Germline V gene sequence: CDR1 SGHDT, CDR2 YYEEEE. This CDR3 has 14 amino acids. V gave up 4 bases and J gave up 3 bases, with 11 bases separating them.

This clone is termed medium-sized. The chain has TRBV6-5 and TRBJ1-5; possibly TRBD1 for D (5 bases). This CDR3 comprises 15 residues. V was shortened by 5 bases and J by 5 bases, with 16 bases between the two germline ends. CDR1 and CDR2 (germline): MNHEY, SVGAGI. The CDR3 nucleotides are TGTGCCAGCAGTCGGGACCCACGGGGGGATCAGCCCCAGCATTTT. Translation gives CASSRDPRGDQPQHF.

This clone was counted a single time. CDR3 nucleotide sequence: TGTGCCATCAAGAGGACAGGGACATACGAGCAGTACTTC. This gives the protein CAIKRTGTYEQYF. This chain uses TRBV10-3 with TRBJ2-7; TRBD1 aligns across 8 bases. Germline values: CDR1 ENHRY, CDR2 SYGVKD. This CDR3 has 13 residues. Trimming took 7 bases from V and 4 from J; bases not matched to a gene: 6.

This chain joins TRBV4-2 and TRBJ2-7, with 8 bases fitting TRBD2. J was trimmed by 3 bases and V by 1 base; bases with no gene match: 5. CDR3 length: 15 amino acids. From germline, CDR1 is LGHNA and CDR2 YNFKEQ. CDR3 bases: TGTGCCAGCAGCCAAGGACTAGCGAGAAGCTACGAGCAGTACTTC. Translated: CASSQGLARSYEQYF.

V gene TRBV9 combines with J gene TRBJ2-2, with 12 positions matching TRBD1. Germline V gene sequence: CDR1 SGDLS, CDR2 YYNGEE. The CDR3 spans 17 residues. After removal of 3 bases from V and 8 bases from J, the junction contained 11 bases not matched to a gene. CDR3 sequence: CASSAHGTGGVSGELFF. In nucleotides, the CDR3 is TGTGCCAGCAGCGCCCACGGGACAGGGGGCGTTTCAGGGGAGCTGTTTTTT.

This clone has only one observation. The chain couples TRBV29-1 to TRBJ2-4; TRBD2 matches at 8 bases. From germline, CDR1 is SQVTM and CDR2 ANQGSEA. The V and J ends lost 7 bases and 4 bases, in that order; junction bases with no gene match: 15. This CDR3 comprises 16 residues. The CDR3 nucleotides are TGCAGCGGAGTCGGGGGGGTCCTGCCAAGAAAAAACATTCAGTACTTC. This codes for CSGVGGVLPRKNIQYF.

In DNA, the CDR3 is TGCGCCAGCAGCAACAGGGTGGTGGCCAAAAACATTCAGTACTTC. This encodes CASSNRVVAKNIQYF. The chain joins TRBV4-1 to TRBJ2-4, with a possible D match to TRBD1 (6 bases). Looked up from germline, CDR1 is MGHRA and CDR2 is YSYEKL. V shed 5 bases and J shed 1 base, with 12 bases lying between them. The CDR3 extends over 15 amino acids.

CDR3 region: CASSVLAGTGELFF. In nucleotides, the CDR3 is TGTGCCAGCAGCGTATTAGCGGGGACCGGGGAGCTGTTTTTT. The chain carries TRBV7-6 and TRBJ2-2; 8 nucleotides agree with TRBD2. V gave up 5 bases and J gave up 5 bases; unmatched junction bases: 4. CDR1 is SGHVS, CDR2 FNYEAQ, per germline. CDR3 length: 14 amino acids.

The genes are TRBV9 and TRBJ2-7, with TRBD1 identical over 8 bases. Losses at the gene ends were 7 bases for V and 3 bases for J; bases not matched to a gene: 6. The CDR3 extends over 13 amino acids. Germline CDR1 and CDR2: SGDLS and YYNGEE. CDR3 DNA: TGTGCCAGCGCAAGAGGACAGGGCTACGAGCAGTACTTC. It is translated as CASARGQGYEQYF.

The chain links TRBV28 to TRBJ1-2; 12 positions agree with TRBD1. Per the germline V gene, CDR1 is MDHEN and CDR2 is SYDVKM. This CDR3 region has 15 residues. V gave up 8 bases and J gave up 5 bases; unmatched junction bases: 9. The CDR3 loop is CASGFGTGGGYGYTF. Here the CDR3 DNA reads TGTGCCAGCGGGTTCGGGACAGGGGGCGGGTATGGCTACACCTTC.

This clone was counted only a few times. CDR3: CASSGLAGGNEQFF. CDR3 sequence (DNA): TGTGCCAGCAGTGGACTAGCGGGAGGCAATGAGCAGTTCTTC. V and J are TRBV6-4 and TRBJ2-1; 13 nucleotides agree with TRBD2. There are 14 residues in the CDR3. Germline CDR1 MRHNA, CDR2 SNTAGT. After removal of 4 bases from V and 6 bases from J, the junction contained 0 bases not matched to a gene.

This sequence joins TRBV4-1 and TRBJ2-7; D gene uncertain. V lost 0 bases and J 1 base, leaving 4 bases between the germline ends. This CDR3 contains 13 residues. CDR1 is MGHRA and CDR2 is YSYEKL in the germline V gene. The CDR3: CASSQEVSYEQYF. In nucleotides, the CDR3 is TGCGCCAGCAGCCAAGAAGTGTCCTACGAGCAGTACTTC.

This clone turned up a few times. J is TRBJ2-3 and V is TRBV6-1; 11 positions agree with TRBD2. The trim removed 8 bases at V and 6 bases at J, leaving 10 bases unmatched. The CDR3 spans 15 residues. Germline CDR1 reads MNHNS; CDR2 reads SASEGT. CDR3 coding DNA: TGTGCCAGCGGGCGGGCTAGCGGGAGGTTGGATACGCAGTATTTT. As protein: CASGRASGRLDTQYF.

The chain carries TRBV4-1 and TRBJ2-3; D call uncertain. The CDR3 is 16 residues long. The V end was cut by 1 base, the J end by 2 bases, with 13 bases between. CDR1 MGHRA and CDR2 YSYEKL come from the germline V gene. CDR3: CASSQVFGRYTDTQYF. The CDR3, as DNA: TGCGCCAGCAGCCAAGTTTTTGGGCGTTACACAGATACGCAGTATTTT.

The genes are TRBV13 and TRBJ2-7, with 10 bases lining up with TRBD2. Germline-derived CDR1 and CDR2 are PRHDT and FYEKMQ (reference sequence). The J segment lost 5 bases and the V segment lost 0 bases, leaving 7 bases of the junction unmatched. The CDR3 spans 16 residues. The CDR3 nucleotides are TGTGCCAGCAGCTTAGGAGCTAGCGGGAGAGGAGACGAGCAGTACTTC. This sequence encodes CASSLGASGRGDEQYF.

This chain connects TRBV2 to TRBJ1-5; possibly TRBD1 for D (6 bases). Germline V gene lookup returns CDR1 SNHLY and CDR2 FYNNEI. The CDR3 has 16 residues. V was cut by 6 bases and J by 2 bases, with 17 bases left in between. Here the CDR3 reads CASRSEGGRGNQPQHF. As DNA, the CDR3 is TGTGCCAGCAGGTCAGAAGGGGGTAGAGGCAATCAGCCCCAGCATTTT.

The chain uses TRBV19 and TRBJ1-1, with a weak D call TRBD1 (6 bases). The germline V gene has CDR1 LNHDA and CDR2 SQIVND (reference sequence). V was shortened by 3 bases and J by 0 bases, with 14 bases between the two germline ends. This CDR3 has 16 amino acids. This CDR3 is CASSILEGGLNTEAFF. CDR3 coding DNA: TGTGCCAGTAGTATTCTTGAAGGGGGTCTGAACACTGAAGCTTTCTTT.

V and J are TRBV7-3 and TRBJ2-3, with D possibly TRBD2 on 6 matching bases. With 5 bases removed from V and 2 bases from J, the gap between germline ends came to 17 bases. Germline V gives CDR1 SGHTA, CDR2 FQGTGA. The CDR3 has 16 residues. The CDR3 here is CASSLGGAPYTDTQYF. In DNA, the CDR3 is TGTGCCAGCAGCCTCGGAGGGGCCCCCTACACAGATACGCAGTATTTT. Together with reference TRBV7-3 and TRBJ2-3, the CDR3 gives the full variable domain: GAGVSQTPSNKVTEKGKYVELRCDPISGHTALYWYRQSLGQGPEFLIYFQGTGAADDSGLPNDRFFAVRPEGSVSTLKIQRTERGDSAVYLCASSLGGAPYTDTQYFGPGTRLTVL.

On this clone itself: Additional DNA sequences in this sample encode the identical CDR3. The chain joins TRBV29-1 to TRBJ2-7, with TRBD1 identical over 8 bases. Unmatched junction bases numbered 3, after V lost 4 bases and J lost 7 bases. The CDR3 is made up of 11 amino acids. Per germline, CDR1 SQVTM and CDR2 ANQGSEA. Here the CDR3 reads CSVVTGGEQYF. The CDR3, as DNA: TGCAGCGTTGTAACAGGGGGAGAGCAGTACTTC.

CDR3 sequence (DNA): TGTGCCAGCAGCACTAGCGGGAGCGAGCAGTACTTC. Its translation is CASSTSGSEQYF. The V call is TRBV5-6, the J call TRBJ2-7; TRBD2 matches at 11 bases. The CDR3 has 12 residues. V lost 4 bases, J lost 6 bases, and 0 bases stayed unmatched. Germline CDR1 reads SGHDT; CDR2 reads YYEEEE.

The sample holds one count of this clone. This sequence joins TRBV11-1 and TRBJ2-5, with TRBD2 matching 10 bases. The J call may be in error: the DNA end matches TRBJ2-7 better. The germline CDR1 and CDR2 sequences are SGHAT and FQDESV (reference sequence). The CDR3 extends over 13 amino acids. The DNA for the CDR3 is TGTGCCACCGAGGGAGCGGGAGGGCCCGAGCAGTACTTC. Its protein product is CATEGAGGPEQYF.

V and J are TRBV5-7 and TRBJ2-3, with 8 nucleotides matching TRBD1. TRBV5-7 is recorded as an ORF, its role being uncertain. After removal of 0 bases from V and 4 bases from J, the junction contained 1 base not matched to a gene. The CDR3 covers 14 residues. The CDR3 nucleotides are TGTGCCAGCAGCTTGGCAGGGGGCCCAGATACGCAGTATTTT. Its protein product is CASSLAGGPDTQYF.

The chain is built from TRBV18 and TRBJ2-1, with TRBD2 as a possible D gene (6 bases). CDR1 and CDR2 (germline): KGHSH, LQKENI. CDR3 length: 18 residues. V shed 0 bases and J shed 6 bases, with 21 bases lying between them. In DNA form, the CDR3 reads TGTGCCAGCTCACCACCTTCCAGCGTATGGACTAAGGCCAATGAGCAGTTCTTC. It is translated as CASSPPSSVWTKANEQFF.

J is TRBJ1-5 and V is TRBV19, with D tentatively TRBD1 (5 bases). Germline CDR1 reads LNHDA; CDR2 reads SQIVND (reference sequence). Trimming took 1 base from V and 1 from J, leaving 8 bases between them. The CDR3 has 15 amino acids. The chain's CDR3 is CASSIAGYSNQPQHF. For the CDR3, the DNA is TGTGCCAGTAGTATAGCAGGGTACAGCAATCAGCCCCAGCATTTT. Looking up the rest from reference TRBV19 and TRBJ1-5 gives the full variable domain: DGGITQSPKYLFRKEGQNVTLSCEQNLNHDAMYWYRQDPGQGLRLIYYSQIVNDFQKGDIAEGYSVSREKKESFPLTVTSAQKNPTAFYLCASSIAGYSNQPQHFGDGTRLSIL.

The chain joins TRBV6-5 to TRBJ2-7, with D unclear. Between the trimmed V and J ends, which lost 6 bases and 3 bases, there was a span of 18 bases. CDR1 is MNHEY and CDR2 is SVGAGI in the germline V gene. The CDR3 contains 15 residues. The CDR3 DNA reads as TGTGCCAGCAGCCAGGCCCTCCCCAACCTCTACGAGCAGTACTTC. Amino acid sequence: CASSQALPNLYEQYF.

The J gene is TRBJ2-7, the V gene TRBV14, with D maybe TRBD1 (6 bases). Looked up from germline, CDR1 is SGHDN and CDR2 is FVKESK. V lost 5 bases to trimming and J lost 0 bases, with 8 bases between them. The CDR3 totals 13 residues. DNA of the CDR3: TGTGCCAGCAGCGGACAGCGCTCCTACGAGCAGTACTTC. It specifies CASSGQRSYEQYF.

By sample fraction, this clone is medium-sized. The chain recombines TRBV5-4 with TRBJ2-5; no clear D. V dropped 4 bases and J dropped 4 bases, with 8 bases sitting between them. The CDR3 extends over 12 amino acids. CDR1 and CDR2 (germline): SGHNT, YYREEE (reference sequence). CDR3 in DNA: TGTGCCAGCAGCCCTGACGGAGAGACCCAGTACTTC. Amino acids: CASSPDGETQYF. Complete variable domain (other parts from reference TRBV5-4 and TRBJ2-5): ETGVTQSPTHLIKTRGQQVTLRCSSQSGHNTVSWYQQALGQGPQFIFQYYREEENGRGNFPPRFSGLQFPNYSSELNVNALELDDSALYLCASSPDGETQYFGPGTRLLVL.

The chain couples TRBV11-2 to TRBJ2-2, with D maybe TRBD2 (6 bases). CDR1 is SGHAT and CDR2 is FQNNGV in the germline V gene. The CDR3 contains 19 residues. V gave up 1 base and J gave up 6 bases, with 24 bases separating them. The CDR3 sequence is CASSLVVIGKKEGSGELFF. The CDR3 nucleotides read TGTGCCAGCAGCTTAGTAGTGATAGGGAAAAAGGAGGGATCCGGGGAGCTGTTTTTT.

The chain's CDR3 is CASSPLGTDLVWVAGMNTEAFF. CDR3 DNA: TGTGCCAGTAGTCCATTGGGGACGGACCTGGTTTGGGTCGCCGGAATGAACACTGAAGCTTTCTTT. The rearrangement links TRBV19 to TRBJ1-1, with D tentatively TRBD1 (5 bases). V was cut by 5 bases and J by 0 bases, with 34 bases left in between. This CDR3 has 22 residues. Germline assignment: CDR1 LNHDA and CDR2 SQIVND (reference sequence).